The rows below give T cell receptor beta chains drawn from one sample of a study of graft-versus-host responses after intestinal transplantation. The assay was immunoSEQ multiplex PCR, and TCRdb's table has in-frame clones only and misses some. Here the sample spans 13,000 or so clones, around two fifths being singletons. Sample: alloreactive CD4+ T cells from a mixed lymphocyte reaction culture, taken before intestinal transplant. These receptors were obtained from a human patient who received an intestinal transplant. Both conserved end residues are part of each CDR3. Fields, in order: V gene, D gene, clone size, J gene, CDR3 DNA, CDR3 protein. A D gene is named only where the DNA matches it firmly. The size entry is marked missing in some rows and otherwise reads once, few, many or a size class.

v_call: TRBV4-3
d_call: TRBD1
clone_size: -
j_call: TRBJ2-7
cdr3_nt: TGCGCCAGCAGCCAAGCCCGCGGGACAGGGGTCGACGAGCAGTACTTC
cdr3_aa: CASSQARGTGVDEQYF

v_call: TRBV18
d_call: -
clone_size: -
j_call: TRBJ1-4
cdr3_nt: TGTGCCAGCTCACCTGACAGGAATTCCAATGAAAAACTGTTTTTT
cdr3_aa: CASSPDRNSNEKLFF

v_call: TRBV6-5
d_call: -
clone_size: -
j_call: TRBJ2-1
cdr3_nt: TGTGCCAGCAGCCCACCCCCCGGACTAGAGCAGTTCTTC
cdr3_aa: CASSPPPGLEQFF

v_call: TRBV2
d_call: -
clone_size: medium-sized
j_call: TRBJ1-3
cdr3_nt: TGTGCCAGCACCGAGGAGAGGATCTCTGGAAACACCATATATTTT
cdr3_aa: CASTEERISGNTIYF

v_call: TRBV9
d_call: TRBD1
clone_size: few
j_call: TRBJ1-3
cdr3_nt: TGTGCCAGCAGCCAGGGGGGCTCTGGAAACACCATATATTTT
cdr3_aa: CASSQGGSGNTIYF

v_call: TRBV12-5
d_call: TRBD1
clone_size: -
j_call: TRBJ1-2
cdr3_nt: TGTGCTAGTGGTTTGGTAAACAGGGGAAGGGAGAGCTATGGCTACACCTTC
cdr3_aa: CASGLVNRGRESYGYTF

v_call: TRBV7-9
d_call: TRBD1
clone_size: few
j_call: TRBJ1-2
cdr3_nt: TGTGCCAGCAGCTTAATAGGCTTGTCGTCAGGGGGAACCTTC
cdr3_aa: CASSLIGLSSGGTF

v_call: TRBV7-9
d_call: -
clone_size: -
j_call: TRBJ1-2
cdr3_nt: TGTGCCAGCAGCTTAGAGGGGGTTGGTGGGCGCGGCTACACCTTC
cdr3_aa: CASSLEGVGGRGYTF

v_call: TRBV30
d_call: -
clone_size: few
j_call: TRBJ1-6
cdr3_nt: TGTGCCTGGAGTGCCGACAGGTCCTATAGCTCCTATAATTCACCCCTCCACTTT
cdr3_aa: CAWSADRSYSSYNSPLHF

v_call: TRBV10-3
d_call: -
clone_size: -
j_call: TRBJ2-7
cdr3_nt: TGTGCCACCCTCAGGGCTACTTCTACGGAGCAGTACTTC
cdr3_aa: CATLRATSTEQYF

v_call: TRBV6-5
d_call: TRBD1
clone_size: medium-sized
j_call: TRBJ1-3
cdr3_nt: TGTGCCAGCCGCCGGACAGGGATTGGAAACACCATATATTTT
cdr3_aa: CASRRTGIGNTIYF

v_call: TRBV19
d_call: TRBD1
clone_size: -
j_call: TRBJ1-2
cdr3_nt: TGTGCCAGTAGTCCTCGACAGGGGGCTGTAATCGCTCGGCATAGCTATGGCTACACCTTC
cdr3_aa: CASSPRQGAVIARHSYGYTF

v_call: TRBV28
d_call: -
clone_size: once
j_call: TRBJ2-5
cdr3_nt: TGTGCCAGCAGCATCTCAGGGGAGGAGACCCAGTACTTC
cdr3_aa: CASSISGEETQYF

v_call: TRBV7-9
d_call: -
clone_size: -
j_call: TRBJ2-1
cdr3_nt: TGTGCCAGCAGCTTAACGGGGTGGGGGGATGAGCAGTTCTTC
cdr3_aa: CASSLTGWGDEQFF

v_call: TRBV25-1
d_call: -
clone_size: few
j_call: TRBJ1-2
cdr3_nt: TGTGCCAGCAGTGATGCCCGGGAAGGGATTAACTATGGCTACACCTTC
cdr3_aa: CASSDAREGINYGYTF

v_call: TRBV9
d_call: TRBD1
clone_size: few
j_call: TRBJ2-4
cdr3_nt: TGTGCCAGCAGCCCGCCCAGGGGGCAGTGGGGAAACATTCAGTACTTC
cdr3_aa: CASSPPRGQWGNIQYF

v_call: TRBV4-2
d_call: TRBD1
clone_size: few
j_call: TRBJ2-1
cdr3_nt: TGTGCCAGCAGCCCTTGGACAGGTCGCTCCTACAATGAGCAGTTCTTC
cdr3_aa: CASSPWTGRSYNEQFF

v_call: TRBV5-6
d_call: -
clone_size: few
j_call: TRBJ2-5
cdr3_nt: TGTGCCAGCAGCTTTTTCGGGACTCAAAACCAAGAGACCCAGTACTTC
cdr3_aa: CASSFFGTQNQETQYF

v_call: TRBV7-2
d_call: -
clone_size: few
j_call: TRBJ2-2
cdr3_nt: TGTGCCAGCAGCTTAGTGGGGGGGGCGGGCACCGGGGAGCTGTTTTTT
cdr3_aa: CASSLVGGAGTGELFF

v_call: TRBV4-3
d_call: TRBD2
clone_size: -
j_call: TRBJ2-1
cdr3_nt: TGCGCCAGCAGCCTTAGGACTAGCGGAACCTACAATGAGCAGTTCTTC
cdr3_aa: CASSLRTSGTYNEQFF

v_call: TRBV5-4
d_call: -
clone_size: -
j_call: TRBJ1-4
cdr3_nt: TGTGCCAGCAGCCCTGCGGGGATAGATGAAAAACTGTTTTTT
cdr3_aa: CASSPAGIDEKLFF

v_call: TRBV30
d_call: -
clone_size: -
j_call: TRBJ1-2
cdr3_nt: TGTGCTCTTGGCGGCTATGGCTACACCTTC
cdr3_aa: CALGGYGYTF

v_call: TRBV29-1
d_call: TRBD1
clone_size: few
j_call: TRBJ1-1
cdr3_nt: TGCAGCGTTGTCGGGCAGGGGGGGAACACTGAAGCTTTCTTT
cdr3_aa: CSVVGQGGNTEAFF

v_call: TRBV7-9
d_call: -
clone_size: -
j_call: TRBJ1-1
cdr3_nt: TGTGCCAGCAGCTTACTGGGGGGGAACACTGAAGCTTTCTTT
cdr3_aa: CASSLLGGNTEAFF

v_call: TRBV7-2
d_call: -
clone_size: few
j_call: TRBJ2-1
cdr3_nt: TGTGCCAGCAGCTTCAGGGGAGGGGGCTACAATGAGCAGTTCTTC
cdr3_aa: CASSFRGGGYNEQFF

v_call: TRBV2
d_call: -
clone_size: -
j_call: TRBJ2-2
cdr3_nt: TGTGCCAGCAGTGACGGCAGGGCCACCGGGGAGCTGTTTTTT
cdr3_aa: CASSDGRATGELFF

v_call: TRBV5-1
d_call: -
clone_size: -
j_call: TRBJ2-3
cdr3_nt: TGCGCCAGCAGCTCTGGTACGGCAGATACGCAGTATTTT
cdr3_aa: CASSSGTADTQYF

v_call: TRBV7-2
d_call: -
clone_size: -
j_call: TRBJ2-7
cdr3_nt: TGTGCCAGCAGTCCAAGTCACGGAGCCTACGAGCAGTACTTC
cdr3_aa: CASSPSHGAYEQYF